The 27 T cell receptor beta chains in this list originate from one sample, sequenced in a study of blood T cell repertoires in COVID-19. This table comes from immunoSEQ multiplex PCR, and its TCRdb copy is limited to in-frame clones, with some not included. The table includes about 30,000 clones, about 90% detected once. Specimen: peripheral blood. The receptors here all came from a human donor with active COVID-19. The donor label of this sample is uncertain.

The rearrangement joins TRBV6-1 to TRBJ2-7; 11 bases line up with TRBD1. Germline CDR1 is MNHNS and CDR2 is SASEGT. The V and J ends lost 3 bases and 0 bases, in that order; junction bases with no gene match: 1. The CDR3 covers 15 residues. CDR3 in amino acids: CASSDGQGASYEQYF. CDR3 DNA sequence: TGTGCCAGCAGTGACGGACAGGGGGCCTCCTACGAGCAGTACTTC.

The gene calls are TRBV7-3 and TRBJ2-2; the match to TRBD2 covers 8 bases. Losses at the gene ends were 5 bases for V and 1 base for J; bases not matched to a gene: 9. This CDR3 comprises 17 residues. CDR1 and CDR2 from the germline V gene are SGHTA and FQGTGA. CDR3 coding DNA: TGTGCCAGCAGCCCCCGACGGGGGGGTTTGAACACCGGGGAGCTGTTTTTT. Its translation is CASSPRRGGLNTGELFF.

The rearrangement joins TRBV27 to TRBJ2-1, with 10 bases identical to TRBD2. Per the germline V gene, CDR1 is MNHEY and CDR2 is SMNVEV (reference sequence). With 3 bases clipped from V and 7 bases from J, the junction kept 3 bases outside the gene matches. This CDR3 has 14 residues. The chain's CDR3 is CASSFLAGENEQFF. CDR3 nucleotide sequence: TGTGCCAGCAGTTTTCTAGCGGGAGAAAATGAGCAGTTCTTC.

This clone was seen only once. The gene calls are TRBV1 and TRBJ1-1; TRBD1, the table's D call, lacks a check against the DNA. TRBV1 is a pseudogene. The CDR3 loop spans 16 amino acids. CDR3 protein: CTSSQATGTGGKRAFF. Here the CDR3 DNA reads TGCACCAGCAGCCAAGCTACCGGGACAGGGGGGAAGCGAGCTTTCTTT.

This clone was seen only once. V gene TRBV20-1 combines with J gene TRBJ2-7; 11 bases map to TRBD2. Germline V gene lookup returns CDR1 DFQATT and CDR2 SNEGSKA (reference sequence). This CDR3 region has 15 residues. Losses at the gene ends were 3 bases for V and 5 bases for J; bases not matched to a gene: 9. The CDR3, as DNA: TGCAGTGCTAGTTTAACCGGGACTAGCGGCAACGAGCAGTACTTC. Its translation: CSASLTGTSGNEQYF.

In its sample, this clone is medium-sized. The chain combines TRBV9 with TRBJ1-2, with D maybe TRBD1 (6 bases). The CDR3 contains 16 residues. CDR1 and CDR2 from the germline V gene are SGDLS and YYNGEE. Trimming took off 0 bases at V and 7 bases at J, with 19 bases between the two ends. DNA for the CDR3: TGTGCCAGCAGCGTAGGCCCGGGGGGGGCTTCGGGTGGCTACACCTTC. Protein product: CASSVGPGGASGGYTF. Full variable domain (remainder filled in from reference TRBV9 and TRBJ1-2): DSGVTQTPKHLITATGQRVTLRCSPRSGDLSVYWYQQSLDQGLQFLIQYYNGEERAKGNILERFSAQQFPDLHSELNLSSLELGDSALYFCASSVGPGGASGGYTFGSGTRLTVV.

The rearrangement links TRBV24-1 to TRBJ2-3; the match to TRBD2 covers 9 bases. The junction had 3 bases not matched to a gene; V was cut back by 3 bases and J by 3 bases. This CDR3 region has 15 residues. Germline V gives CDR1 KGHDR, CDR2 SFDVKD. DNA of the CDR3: TGTGCCACCAGTGATCGCGGGGGGGGTACAGATACGCAGTATTTT. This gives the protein CATSDRGGGTDTQYF.

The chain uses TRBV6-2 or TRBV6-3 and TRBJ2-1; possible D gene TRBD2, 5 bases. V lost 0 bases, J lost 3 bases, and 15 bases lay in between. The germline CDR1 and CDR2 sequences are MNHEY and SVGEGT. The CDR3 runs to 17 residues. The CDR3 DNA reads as TGTGCCAGCAGTTACTCTAATATTCGGGGATTCTACAATGAGCAGTTCTTC. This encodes CASSYSNIRGFYNEQFF.

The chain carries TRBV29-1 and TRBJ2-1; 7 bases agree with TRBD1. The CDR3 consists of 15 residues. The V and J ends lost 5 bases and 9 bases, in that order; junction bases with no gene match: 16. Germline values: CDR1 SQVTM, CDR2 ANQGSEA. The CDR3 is CSVFVWTGRWGEQFF. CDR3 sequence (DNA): TGCAGCGTTTTCGTGTGGACAGGACGGTGGGGTGAGCAGTTCTTC.

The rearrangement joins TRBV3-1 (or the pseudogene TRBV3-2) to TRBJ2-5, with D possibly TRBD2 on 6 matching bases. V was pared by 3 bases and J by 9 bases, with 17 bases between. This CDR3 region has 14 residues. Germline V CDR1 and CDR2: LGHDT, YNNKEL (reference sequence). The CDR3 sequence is CASSQTGLPKSQYF. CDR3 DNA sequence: TGTGCCAGCAGCCAGACGGGACTTCCGAAGTCCCAGTACTTC.

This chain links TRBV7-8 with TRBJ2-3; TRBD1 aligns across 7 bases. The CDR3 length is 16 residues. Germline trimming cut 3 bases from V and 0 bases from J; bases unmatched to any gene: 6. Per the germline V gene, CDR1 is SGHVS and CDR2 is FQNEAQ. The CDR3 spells CASSFSPGQSTDTQYF. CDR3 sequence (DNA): TGTGCCAGCAGCTTTTCCCCGGGACAGAGCACAGATACGCAGTATTTT.

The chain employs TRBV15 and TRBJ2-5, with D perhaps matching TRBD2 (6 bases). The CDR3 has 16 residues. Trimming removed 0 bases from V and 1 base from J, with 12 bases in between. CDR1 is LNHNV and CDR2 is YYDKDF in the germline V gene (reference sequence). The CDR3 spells CATSRDDRGIQETQYF. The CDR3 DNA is TGTGCCACCAGCAGAGACGATCGGGGGATCCAAGAGACCCAGTACTTC.

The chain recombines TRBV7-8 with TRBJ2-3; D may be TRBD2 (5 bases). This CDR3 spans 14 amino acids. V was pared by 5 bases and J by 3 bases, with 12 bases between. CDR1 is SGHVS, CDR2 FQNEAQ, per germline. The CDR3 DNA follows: TGTGCCAGCAGCCCGAGGACTGGGACAGATACGCAGTATTTT. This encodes CASSPRTGTDTQYF. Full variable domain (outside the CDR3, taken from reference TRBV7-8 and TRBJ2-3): GAGVSQSPRYKVAKRGQDVALRCDPISGHVSLFWYQQALGQGPEFLTYFQNEAQLDKSGLPSDRFFAERPEGSVSTLKIQRTQQEDSAVYLCASSPRTGTDTQYFGPGTRLTVL.

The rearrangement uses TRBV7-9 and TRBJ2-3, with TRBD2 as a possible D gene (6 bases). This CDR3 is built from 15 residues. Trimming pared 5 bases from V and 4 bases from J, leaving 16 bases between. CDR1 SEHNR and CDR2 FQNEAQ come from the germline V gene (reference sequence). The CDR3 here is CASSPKTRVSDTQYF. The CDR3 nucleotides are TGTGCCAGCAGCCCGAAGACTAGGGTTTCAGATACGCAGTATTTT.

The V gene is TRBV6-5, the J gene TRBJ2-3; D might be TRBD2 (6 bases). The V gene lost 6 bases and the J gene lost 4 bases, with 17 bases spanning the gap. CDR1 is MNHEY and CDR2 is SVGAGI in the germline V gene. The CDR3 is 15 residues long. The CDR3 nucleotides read TGTGCCAGCAGCCCGACCGGGACTCCCGCAGATACGCAGTATTTT. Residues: CASSPTGTPADTQYF.

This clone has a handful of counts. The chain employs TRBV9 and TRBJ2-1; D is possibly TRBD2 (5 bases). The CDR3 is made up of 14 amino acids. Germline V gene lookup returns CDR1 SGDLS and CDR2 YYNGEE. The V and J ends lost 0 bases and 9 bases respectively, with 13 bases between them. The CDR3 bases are TGTGCCAGCAGCGTAGGAGGGCTAGCCGGTGAGCAGTTCTTC. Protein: CASSVGGLAGEQFF.

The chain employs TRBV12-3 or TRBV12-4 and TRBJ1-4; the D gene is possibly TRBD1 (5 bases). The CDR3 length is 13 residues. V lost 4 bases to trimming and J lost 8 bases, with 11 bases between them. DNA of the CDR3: TGTGCCAGCAGTTCCGGGGGACGAGAAAAACTGTTTTTT. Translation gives CASSSGGREKLFF.

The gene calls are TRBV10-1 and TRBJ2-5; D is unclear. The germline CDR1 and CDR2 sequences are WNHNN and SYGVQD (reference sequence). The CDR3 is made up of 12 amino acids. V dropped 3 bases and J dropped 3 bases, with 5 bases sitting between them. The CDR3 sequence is CASSDRKETQYF. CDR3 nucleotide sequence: TGCGCCAGCAGTGACAGAAAAGAGACCCAGTACTTC.

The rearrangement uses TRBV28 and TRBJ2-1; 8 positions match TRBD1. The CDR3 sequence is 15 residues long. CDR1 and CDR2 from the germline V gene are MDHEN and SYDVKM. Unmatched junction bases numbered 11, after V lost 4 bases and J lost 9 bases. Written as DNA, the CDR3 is TGTGCCAGCAGTTCTGGACAGGGTAGGGATGTTGAGCAGTTCTTC. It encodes CASSSGQGRDVEQFF. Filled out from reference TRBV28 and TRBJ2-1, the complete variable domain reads DVKVTQSSRYLVKRTGEKVFLECVQDMDHENMFWYRQDPGLGLRLIYFSYDVKMKEKGDIPEGYSVSREKKERFSLILESASTNQTSMYLCASSSGQGRDVEQFFGPGTRLTVL.

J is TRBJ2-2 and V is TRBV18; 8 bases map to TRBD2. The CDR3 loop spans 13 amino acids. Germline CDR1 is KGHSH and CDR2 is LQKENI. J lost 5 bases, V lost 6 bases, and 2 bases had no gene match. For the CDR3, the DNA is TGTGCCAGCTCGCGGGGGGCAACCGGGGAGCTGTTTTTT. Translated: CASSRGATGELFF.

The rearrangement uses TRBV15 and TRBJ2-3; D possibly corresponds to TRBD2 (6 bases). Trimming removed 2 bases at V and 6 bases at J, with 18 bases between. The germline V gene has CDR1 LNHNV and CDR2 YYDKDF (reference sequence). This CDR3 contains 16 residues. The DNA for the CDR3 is TGTGCCACCAGCAGATTGGAGGGGACGGGCCGGGATACGCAGTATTTT. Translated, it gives CATSRLEGTGRDTQYF.

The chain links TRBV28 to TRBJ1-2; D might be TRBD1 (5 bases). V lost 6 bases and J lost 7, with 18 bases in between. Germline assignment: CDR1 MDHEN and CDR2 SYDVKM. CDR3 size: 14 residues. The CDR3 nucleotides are TGTGCCAGCAGCCCTTACGACAGATTGGGTGGCTACACCTTC. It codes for CASSPYDRLGGYTF.

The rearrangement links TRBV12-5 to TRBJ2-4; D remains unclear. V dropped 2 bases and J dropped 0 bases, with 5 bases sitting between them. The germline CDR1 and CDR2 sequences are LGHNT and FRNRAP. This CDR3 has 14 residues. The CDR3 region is CASGLSLAKNIQYF. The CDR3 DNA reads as TGTGCTAGTGGTTTGTCCCTAGCCAAAAACATTCAGTACTTC.

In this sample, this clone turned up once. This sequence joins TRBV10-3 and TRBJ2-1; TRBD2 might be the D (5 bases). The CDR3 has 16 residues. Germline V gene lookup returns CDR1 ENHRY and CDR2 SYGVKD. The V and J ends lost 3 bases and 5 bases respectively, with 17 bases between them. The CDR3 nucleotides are TGTGCCATCAGTGACCCCCTATGGCGGGCCAACAATGAGCAGTTCTTC. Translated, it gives CAISDPLWRANNEQFF.

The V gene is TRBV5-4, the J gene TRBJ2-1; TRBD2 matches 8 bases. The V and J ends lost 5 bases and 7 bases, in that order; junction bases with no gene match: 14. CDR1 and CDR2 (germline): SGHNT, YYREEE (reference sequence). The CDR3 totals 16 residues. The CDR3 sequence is CASRLPLAGLMNEQFF. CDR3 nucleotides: TGTGCCAGCAGGCTACCTCTAGCGGGTTTAATGAATGAGCAGTTCTTC.

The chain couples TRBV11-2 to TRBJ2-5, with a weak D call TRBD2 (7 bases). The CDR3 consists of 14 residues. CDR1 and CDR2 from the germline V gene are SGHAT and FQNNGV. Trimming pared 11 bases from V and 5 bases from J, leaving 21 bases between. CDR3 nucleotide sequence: TGTGCCTCCAGAGAAAGGGGGGGCGAGGAGACCCAGTACTTC. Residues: CASRERGGEETQYF.

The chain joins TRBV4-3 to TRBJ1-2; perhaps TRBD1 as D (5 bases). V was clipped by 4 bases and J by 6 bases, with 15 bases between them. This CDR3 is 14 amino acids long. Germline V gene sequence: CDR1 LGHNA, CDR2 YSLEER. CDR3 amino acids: CASSPAGGENGYTF. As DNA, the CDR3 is TGCGCCAGCAGCCCGGCGGGGGGGGAGAATGGCTACACCTTC.